These 25 T cell receptor beta chains were all obtained from the same sample, sequenced in a study of OX40 agonist ivuxolimab in advanced cancers. Using immunoSEQ multiplex PCR, the repertoire was profiled, and TCRdb retains in-frame clones only, with some absent. The sample consists of some 70,000 clones, more than 80% of them appearing once. The input for sequencing was CD4+ or CD8+ T cells sorted from blood, taken in a trial of the OX40 agonist ivuxolimab. Receptors originate from an adult with an advanced solid tumor such as melanoma, head and neck, liver or kidney cancer.

J is TRBJ2-3 and V is TRBV6-5; D remains ambiguous. The CDR3 is 13 residues long. Trimming took off 6 bases at V and 0 bases at J, with 7 bases between the two ends. The germline V gene encodes CDR1 MNHEY and CDR2 SVGAGI. The CDR3 DNA is TGTGCCAGCAGAGTCCTTAGCACAGATACGCAGTATTTT. Translation gives CASRVLSTDTQYF.

The CDR3 DNA reads as TGCGCCAGCAGCCAAACAGGGCGCGGAACTGAAGCTTTCTTT. It is translated as CASSQTGRGTEAFF. This rearrangement joins TRBV5-1 to TRBJ1-1, with D perhaps TRBD1 (6 bases). Trimming took 4 bases from V and 5 from J, leaving 15 bases between them. CDR3 size: 14 residues. Germline V gene lookup returns CDR1 SGHRS and CDR2 YFSETQ.

This chain links TRBV28 with TRBJ2-6, with D possibly being TRBD1 (5 bases). Per the germline V gene, CDR1 is MDHEN and CDR2 is SYDVKM. V lost 3 bases and J 0 bases, leaving 9 bases between the germline ends. This CDR3 spans 16 amino acids. CDR3: CASSLPGLSGANVLTF. The CDR3 DNA is TGTGCCAGCAGTTTGCCAGGGCTCTCTGGGGCCAACGTCCTGACTTTC.

This sequence joins TRBV5-1 and TRBJ2-3; TRBD1 might be the D (5 bases). Looked up from germline, CDR1 is SGHRS and CDR2 is YFSETQ. The V end lost 0 bases, the J end lost 4 bases, and 12 bases lay between the germline ends. The CDR3 sequence is 15 residues long. The CDR3 loop is CASSLGQGRADTQYF. The CDR3 DNA reads TGCGCCAGCAGCTTGGGGCAGGGAAGGGCAGATACGCAGTATTTT.

This chain uses TRBV11-3 with TRBJ2-2; tentative D call: TRBD2 (6 bases). This CDR3 is built from 16 residues. With 5 bases removed from V and 6 bases from J, the gap between germline ends came to 19 bases. CDR1 is SGHNT, CDR2 YENEEA, per germline. The CDR3 nucleotides are TGTGCCAGCAGCCAGATCGGGGGTGGAATTGCCGGGGAGCTGTTTTTT. It yields the protein CASSQIGGGIAGELFF.

The chain joins TRBV29-1 to TRBJ1-2; the match to TRBD1 covers 9 bases. The CDR3 covers 16 residues. V lost 0 bases, J lost 3 bases, and 8 bases stayed unmatched. CDR1 and CDR2 (germline): SQVTM, ANQGSEA. CDR3: CSVEDNSDRGHYGYTF. CDR3 DNA: TGCAGCGTTGAAGACAACTCGGACAGGGGACACTATGGCTACACCTTC.

CDR3 loop: CASSTTYGIEKLFF. DNA of the CDR3: TGTGCCAGTAGTACAACCTATGGGATTGAAAAACTGTTTTTT. The V gene is TRBV19, the J gene TRBJ1-4; D unclear. V shed 4 bases and J shed 7 bases, with 13 bases lying between them. The CDR3 runs 14 residues. In germline, CDR1 is LNHDA, CDR2 SQIVND (reference sequence).

The rearrangement joins TRBV6-1 to TRBJ2-1, with 10 bases matching TRBD2. V was pared by 4 bases and J by 9 bases, with 9 bases of the junction left unmatched. The length of the CDR3 is 15 residues. Germline-derived CDR1 and CDR2 are MNHNS and SASEGT. The CDR3 protein is CASSVLVAGGGEQFF. As DNA, the CDR3 is TGTGCCAGCAGTGTTTTGGTAGCGGGGGGCGGTGAGCAGTTCTTC.

The rearrangement joins TRBV18 to TRBJ2-1; the D gene is possibly TRBD1 (5 bases). The V end was cut by 0 bases, the J end by 9 bases, with 15 bases between. CDR1 and CDR2 from the germline V gene are KGHSH and LQKENI. The CDR3 runs 15 residues. The CDR3 bases are TGTGCCAGCTCACCACCGGGGCCAAAAGGGGTTGAGCAGTTCTTC. It translates to CASSPPGPKGVEQFF.

This chain uses TRBV5-5 with TRBJ1-3, with D maybe TRBD1 (5 bases). Per germline, CDR1 SGHKS and CDR2 YYEKEE (reference sequence). The CDR3 is 15 amino acids. The ends were cut back, 0 bases at V and 8 bases at J, with 15 bases in the middle. The CDR3, as DNA: TGTGCCAGCAGCTTGGGGGTAGGGGCGCAGTACACCATATATTTT. It specifies CASSLGVGAQYTIYF.

This sequence joins TRBV15 and TRBJ1-2; TRBD1 aligns across 8 bases. In germline, CDR1 is LNHNV, CDR2 YYDKDF (reference sequence). The V and J ends lost 0 bases and 4 bases, in that order; junction bases with no gene match: 7. The CDR3 extends over 16 amino acids. DNA of the CDR3: TGTGCCACCAGCAGAGATCGATTTGGGACAGGCTATGGCTACACCTTC. Translating it yields CATSRDRFGTGYGYTF.

CDR3 DNA: TGCGCCAGCAGCTTAGAGTTGGAACAGCCCCAGCATTTT. Translation: CASSLELEQPQHF. The chain has TRBV5-1 and TRBJ1-5; D remains ambiguous. V lost 2 bases and J lost 7, with 10 bases in between. The CDR3 runs to 13 residues. Germline V lookup: CDR1 SGHRS, CDR2 YFSETQ. The full variable domain, rest sourced from reference TRBV5-1 and TRBJ1-5, is KAGVTQTPRYLIKTRGQQVTLSCSPISGHRSVSWYQQTPGQGLQFLFEYFSETQRNKGNFPGRFSGRQFSNSRSEMNVSTLELGDSALYLCASSLELEQPQHFGDGTRLSIL.

DNA for the CDR3: TGCAGCGTTGGGACTACGGGAAACACCATATATTTT. Encoded protein: CSVGTTGNTIYF. V and J are TRBV29-1 and TRBJ1-3, with D uncertain. Trimming shortened V by 4 bases and J by 4 bases, and 8 bases separated the two germline ends. CDR3 length: 12 residues. In germline, CDR1 is SQVTM, CDR2 ANQGSEA.

The chain combines TRBV27 with TRBJ1-1; D uncertain. The CDR3 totals 13 residues. The germline gives CDR1 MNHEY, CDR2 SMNVEV (reference sequence). The V end was cut by 2 bases, the J end by 11 bases, with 15 bases between. The CDR3, as DNA: TGTGCCAGCAGTTTAGATAGGGTGGGTCAGGCTTTCTTT. Its protein is CASSLDRVGQAFF.

This clone was observed once. The chain links TRBV7-3 to TRBJ2-1; D gene unclear. Trimming pared 4 bases from V and 10 bases from J, leaving 8 bases between. The CDR3 length is 11 residues. Germline lookup yields CDR1 SGHTA and CDR2 FQGTGA. The CDR3 reads CASSSQTEQFF. Written as DNA, the CDR3 is TGTGCCAGCAGCTCCCAAACGGAGCAGTTCTTC.

The J gene is TRBJ2-3, the V gene TRBV5-1, with D maybe TRBD1 (6 bases). Trimming pared 9 bases from V and 2 bases from J, leaving 19 bases between. Germline V lookup: CDR1 SGHRS, CDR2 YFSETQ. CDR3 length: 15 residues. In DNA, the CDR3 is TGCGCCACCAAACTCAGCCCAGGGGACACAGATACGCAGTATTTT. It yields the protein CATKLSPGDTDTQYF.

This clone was found once. J is TRBJ2-1 and V is TRBV29-1; D unresolved. This CDR3 has 15 amino acids. Per the germline V gene, CDR1 is SQVTM and CDR2 is ANQGSEA. Written as DNA, the CDR3 is TGCAGTACCCGGCGAGAATCAGGTCCCTACAATGAGCAGTTCTTC. Its translation is CSTRRESGPYNEQFF.

CDR3 region: CASSPPEGLSYGYTF. CDR3 nucleotide sequence: TGTGCCAGCTCACCCCCCGAGGGATTATCTTATGGCTACACCTTC. The chain combines TRBV18 with TRBJ1-2; D is uncertain. The germline CDR1 and CDR2 sequences are KGHSH and LQKENI. V shed 3 bases and J shed 5 bases, with 16 bases lying between them. This CDR3 is built from 15 residues.

V is TRBV5-6 and J is TRBJ1-1; TRBD1 might be the D (5 bases). Germline-derived CDR1 and CDR2 are SGHDT and YYEEEE. The CDR3 is 16 amino acids. V dropped 0 bases and J dropped 4 bases, with 16 bases sitting between them. CDR3 DNA sequence: TGTGCCAGCAGCTTGGGCGCCGGGGCGGGCGGCACTGAAGCTTTCTTT. This gives the protein CASSLGAGAGGTEAFF.

The genes are TRBV7-6 and TRBJ1-4; no reliable D call. The germline V gene has CDR1 SGHVS and CDR2 FNYEAQ. Trimming removed 2 bases at V and 0 bases at J, with 13 bases between. This CDR3 has 17 amino acids. The CDR3 bases are TGTGCCAGCAGCTTACGCGGAGGGCAGGCAACTAATGAAAAACTGTTTTTT. Its translation: CASSLRGGQATNEKLFF. Using reference TRBV7-6 and TRBJ1-4 for the parts outside the CDR3, the full variable domain is GAGVSQSPRYKVTKRGQDVALRCDPISGHVSLYWYRQALGQGPEFLTYFNYEAQQDKSGLPNDRFSAERPEGSISTLTIQRTEQRDSAMYRCASSLRGGQATNEKLFFGSGTQLSVL.

The chain couples TRBV4-2 to TRBJ2-6; D ambiguous. This CDR3 is 16 amino acids long. In germline, CDR1 is LGHNA, CDR2 YNFKEQ. V was shortened by 1 base and J by 0 bases, with 7 bases between the two germline ends. The chain's CDR3 is CASSQARNSGANVLTF. The CDR3 bases are TGTGCCAGCAGCCAAGCACGGAACTCTGGGGCCAACGTCCTGACTTTC.

The rearrangement joins TRBV28 to TRBJ2-3; 8 nucleotides align to TRBD1. The CDR3 extends over 15 amino acids. V lost 4 bases to trimming and J lost 5 bases; unmatched junction nucleotides: 8. Germline loops: CDR1 MDHEN, CDR2 SYDVKM. Here the CDR3 reads CASSSWQGAKDTQYF. In DNA form, the CDR3 reads TGTGCCAGCAGTTCATGGCAGGGGGCCAAAGATACGCAGTATTTT.

The J gene is TRBJ1-1, the V gene TRBV10-3, with a tentative D call TRBD1 (5 bases). The germline V gene encodes CDR1 ENHRY and CDR2 SYGVKD. With 10 bases removed from V and 5 bases from J, the gap between germline ends came to 11 bases. This CDR3 has 11 amino acids. The CDR3 reads CATGESTEAFF. CDR3 bases: TGTGCCACGGGGGAGAGTACTGAAGCTTTCTTT.

J is TRBJ2-5 and V is TRBV5-1, with 8 bases aligning to TRBD2. Germline lookup yields CDR1 SGHRS and CDR2 YFSETQ. The J segment lost 6 bases and the V segment lost 0 bases, leaving 4 bases of the junction unmatched. This CDR3 is built from 14 residues. This CDR3 is CASSLDGGGKTQYF. The DNA of the CDR3 is TGCGCCAGCAGCTTGGACGGCGGGGGGAAGACCCAGTACTTC. The full variable domain, in which reference TRBV5-1 and TRBJ2-5 provide the parts outside the CDR3, is KAGVTQTPRYLIKTRGQQVTLSCSPISGHRSVSWYQQTPGQGLQFLFEYFSETQRNKGNFPGRFSGRQFSNSRSEMNVSTLELGDSALYLCASSLDGGGKTQYFGPGTRLLVL.

This clone showed up just once. This chain joins TRBV5-1 and TRBJ2-7; possibly TRBD1 for D (5 bases). The CDR3 is 14 residues long. Germline values: CDR1 SGHRS, CDR2 YFSETQ. The V end was cut by 5 bases, the J end by 1 base, with 13 bases between. The CDR3 DNA follows: TGCGCCAGCAGTCCCGGATCAGGGTCCTACGAGCAGTACTTC. Protein sequence: CASSPGSGSYEQYF.